Listed below are T cell receptor beta chains from one sample, sequenced in a study of T cells in Graves' hyperthyroidism and ophthalmopathy. TCRdb called the multiplex PCR reads again in MiXCR, with one record for every CDR3 protein. Of 300,000 to 450,000 distinct CDR3 sequences listed, approximately 15% were seen once; the top ten hold 32%. Input material: blood. These TCRs come from a woman under 40 with Graves' hyperthyroidism. CDR3s include the opening cysteine and the closing phenylalanine or tryptophan. The order of the fields is CDR3 DNA, CDR3 protein, V gene, D gene, J gene, clone size. The D gene is left open where the match is weak. Clone size is shown for a subset of rows, as once, few, many or a class of expanded clone.

CDR3 DNA: TGCAGTGCTAGCGTCAGGGATAGCAATGGCTACACCTTC
CDR3 protein: CSASVRDSNGYTF
V gene: TRBV20-1
D gene: NA
J gene: TRBJ1-2
clone size: few

CDR3 DNA: TGTGCCAGCCGAACCGGTCGCGAGCAGTACTTC
CDR3 protein: CASRTGREQYF
V gene: TRBV12-3/TRBV12-4
D gene: NA
J gene: TRBJ2-7
clone size: many

CDR3 DNA: TGTGCCAGCAGGAACCCAGCGGGAGGGAACTACAATGAGCAGTTCTTC
CDR3 protein: CASRNPAGGNYNEQFF
V gene: TRBV25-1
D gene: TRBD2
J gene: TRBJ2-1
clone size: NA

CDR3 DNA: TGTGCCAGCAGCTTTAAACTGGGGGGCGAGTACGAGCAGTACTTC
CDR3 protein: CASSFKLGGEYEQYF
V gene: TRBV7-2
D gene: NA
J gene: TRBJ2-7
clone size: once

CDR3 DNA: TGTGCCAGCATGCGGGAGGGCCTGGTGGACTACAATGAGCAGTTCTTC
CDR3 protein: CASMREGLVDYNEQFF
V gene: TRBV27
D gene: TRBD2
J gene: TRBJ2-1
clone size: NA

CDR3 DNA: TGTGCCAGCAGCTTCGGGACCGGGCGCGAGACCCAGTACTTC
CDR3 protein: CASSFGTGRETQYF
V gene: TRBV5-5
D gene: NA
J gene: TRBJ2-5
clone size: NA

CDR3 DNA: TGCGCCAGCAGCATTACCGGGACAGGGGACCTTGAGCAGTTCTTC
CDR3 protein: CASSITGTGDLEQFF
V gene: TRBV5-1
D gene: TRBD1
J gene: TRBJ2-1
clone size: many

CDR3 DNA: TGCAGTGCTAGAACGCTTGGGACAGATAGCAATCAGCCCCAGCATTTT
CDR3 protein: CSARTLGTDSNQPQHF
V gene: TRBV20-1
D gene: TRBD1
J gene: TRBJ1-5
clone size: few

CDR3 DNA: TGTGCCTGGATAAGTAGTTGGGCGACGGACTACACCTTC
CDR3 protein: CAWISSWATDYTF
V gene: TRBV30
D gene: NA
J gene: TRBJ1-2
clone size: many

CDR3 DNA: TGTGCCAGCACCCCGGGACAGATGAACACTGAAGCTTTCTTT
CDR3 protein: CASTPGQMNTEAFF
V gene: TRBV12-3/TRBV12-4
D gene: TRBD1
J gene: TRBJ1-1
clone size: many

CDR3 DNA: TGTGCCTGGAGTGTACAGGAGAACACTGAAGCTTTCTTT
CDR3 protein: CAWSVQENTEAFF
V gene: TRBV30
D gene: NA
J gene: TRBJ1-1
clone size: many

CDR3 DNA: TGCGCCAGCAGCCAATGGGACAGGGGGCACGAGCAGTACTTC
CDR3 protein: CASSQWDRGHEQYF
V gene: TRBV4-1
D gene: TRBD1
J gene: TRBJ2-7
clone size: few

CDR3 DNA: TGCGCCAGCAGTGATCCTAGCGGGGGGTCCTACGAGCAGTACTTC
CDR3 protein: CASSDPSGGSYEQYF
V gene: TRBV10-2
D gene: TRBD2
J gene: TRBJ2-7
clone size: NA

CDR3 DNA: TGTGCCACCAGTGATCCTAACACTGACAGGGTTGAGACCCAGTACTTC
CDR3 protein: CATSDPNTDRVETQYF
V gene: TRBV24-1
D gene: TRBD1
J gene: TRBJ2-5
clone size: few

CDR3 DNA: TGTGCCAGCTCACCCAACGCGGGGGTAGCGGGAGGACACAATGAGCAGTTCTTC
CDR3 protein: CASSPNAGVAGGHNEQFF
V gene: TRBV18
D gene: TRBD2
J gene: TRBJ2-1
clone size: many

CDR3 DNA: TGTGCCAGCAGTTTACTAGCGGGAGACTACAATGAGCAGTTCTTC
CDR3 protein: CASSLLAGDYNEQFF
V gene: TRBV28
D gene: TRBD2
J gene: TRBJ2-1
clone size: many

CDR3 DNA: TGTGCCAGCAGTCCGGGACACAACTATGGCTACACCTTC
CDR3 protein: CASSPGHNYGYTF
V gene: TRBV12-3/TRBV12-4
D gene: NA
J gene: TRBJ1-2
clone size: many

CDR3 DNA: TGCAGTGCTAGCGGGGGCCAGGCACGGACGTACGAGCAGTACTTC
CDR3 protein: CSASGGQARTYEQYF
V gene: TRBV20-1
D gene: NA
J gene: TRBJ2-7
clone size: many

CDR3 DNA: TGTGCCAGCAGCCTTGGGGACAGGGGCACTGGCGAGCAGTACTTC
CDR3 protein: CASSLGDRGTGEQYF
V gene: TRBV7-9
D gene: TRBD1
J gene: TRBJ2-7
clone size: many

CDR3 DNA: TGTGCCAGCAGCACCCGGACTAGCGGCGGGGAGCTGTTTTTT
CDR3 protein: CASSTRTSGGELFF
V gene: TRBV7-2
D gene: TRBD2
J gene: TRBJ2-2
clone size: few

CDR3 DNA: TGTGCCAGCAGCCAAGGGGCGGGAGCTGGGGCCAACGTCCTGACTTTC
CDR3 protein: CASSQGAGAGANVLTF
V gene: TRBV3-1
D gene: TRBD2
J gene: TRBJ2-6
clone size: once

CDR3 DNA: TGTGCCAGCAGTCAGGACAGTTATGGCTACACCTTC
CDR3 protein: CASSQDSYGYTF
V gene: TRBV12-3/TRBV12-4
D gene: NA
J gene: TRBJ1-2
clone size: many

CDR3 DNA: TGCAGTGCTAGGGCAGGGCAAAACCAGCAGTACTTC
CDR3 protein: CSARAGQNQQYF
V gene: TRBV20-1
D gene: NA
J gene: TRBJ2-7
clone size: many

CDR3 DNA: TGCAGTGCTTCGCAACCGGACAGCATTAATGAAAAACTGTTTTTT
CDR3 protein: CSASQPDSINEKLFF
V gene: TRBV20-1
D gene: NA
J gene: TRBJ1-4
clone size: few

CDR3 DNA: TGCAGCGTTGACTTGGGGACAGGGCCGTACGAGCAGTACTTC
CDR3 protein: CSVDLGTGPYEQYF
V gene: TRBV29-1
D gene: TRBD1
J gene: TRBJ2-7
clone size: many

CDR3 DNA: TGTGCCAGCAGTAGGGACGGCCGGGTCGGAGGAGCTTTCTTT
CDR3 protein: CASSRDGRVGGAFF
V gene: TRBV7-3
D gene: NA
J gene: TRBJ1-1
clone size: few

CDR3 DNA: TGTGCCAGTGCTGGTTTTTACAATGAGCAGTTCTTC
CDR3 protein: CASAGFYNEQFF
V gene: TRBV27
D gene: NA
J gene: TRBJ2-1
clone size: few

CDR3 DNA: TGTGCCAGCAGCCCGCCGGGAGCGGGGTCCTACGAGCAGTACTTC
CDR3 protein: CASSPPGAGSYEQYF
V gene: TRBV7-9
D gene: TRBD2
J gene: TRBJ2-7
clone size: once

CDR3 DNA: TGTGCCAGCAGTGTTGAGCGGGAGGGCCGCACCCAGTACTTC
CDR3 protein: CASSVEREGRTQYF
V gene: TRBV2
D gene: TRBD2
J gene: TRBJ2-5
clone size: many

CDR3 DNA: TGTGCCAGCAGCCTATTAGGGGGCTCTGGAAACACCATATATTTT
CDR3 protein: CASSLLGGSGNTIYF
V gene: TRBV7-2
D gene: NA
J gene: TRBJ1-3
clone size: NA

CDR3 DNA: TGTGCCAGCAAGGAGGGCAATCAGCCCCAGCATTTT
CDR3 protein: CASKEGNQPQHF
V gene: TRBV28
D gene: NA
J gene: TRBJ1-5
clone size: NA

CDR3 DNA: TGCGCCAGCAGCCAAGACCAGGGGAGTGTAAATCAGCCCCAGCATTTT
CDR3 protein: CASSQDQGSVNQPQHF
V gene: TRBV4-1
D gene: NA
J gene: TRBJ1-5
clone size: NA

CDR3 DNA: TGTGCCAGCAGCCGGCCGGGACAGTCATGGAACACTGAAGCTTTCTTT
CDR3 protein: CASSRPGQSWNTEAFF
V gene: TRBV28
D gene: TRBD1
J gene: TRBJ1-1
clone size: few

CDR3 DNA: TGTGCCAGCAGCCAAGGGGGGGGAATCTTGCCAGAGACCCAGTACTTC
CDR3 protein: CASSQGGGILPETQYF
V gene: TRBV3-1
D gene: TRBD2
J gene: TRBJ2-5
clone size: NA

CDR3 DNA: TGCAGTGCTAGAGTAACCGTCACAGATACGCAGTATTTT
CDR3 protein: CSARVTVTDTQYF
V gene: TRBV20-1
D gene: NA
J gene: TRBJ2-3
clone size: many

CDR3 DNA: TGCGCCAGCAGCTCCCCGTTAGCGGGAGGGGCCCACGAGCAGTACTTC
CDR3 protein: CASSSPLAGGAHEQYF
V gene: TRBV5-1
D gene: TRBD2
J gene: TRBJ2-7
clone size: few

CDR3 DNA: TGTGCCAGCAGCCCCCCAGGATCTAGCACAGATACGCAGTATTTT
CDR3 protein: CASSPPGSSTDTQYF
V gene: TRBV28
D gene: NA
J gene: TRBJ2-3
clone size: many

CDR3 DNA: TGTGCCTGGAGTCCTTGGAGGGTTGAAGCTTTCTTT
CDR3 protein: CAWSPWRVEAFF
V gene: TRBV30
D gene: NA
J gene: TRBJ1-1
clone size: few

CDR3 DNA: TGTGCCATCAGTGAGTCGTTTGCGGTCGGAGGATCCGATTCACCCCTCCACTTT
CDR3 protein: CAISESFAVGGSDSPLHF
V gene: TRBV10-3
D gene: NA
J gene: TRBJ1-6
clone size: NA

CDR3 DNA: TGCAGCGTCGAACCGGGACAGGGGGGGACAGATACGCAGTATTTT
CDR3 protein: CSVEPGQGGTDTQYF
V gene: TRBV29-1
D gene: TRBD1
J gene: TRBJ2-3
clone size: many

CDR3 DNA: TGTGCCAGCAGTTTTCGGAAGGGCGGGGGAAAACTGTTTTTT
CDR3 protein: CASSFRKGGGKLFF
V gene: TRBV28
D gene: NA
J gene: TRBJ1-4
clone size: few

CDR3 DNA: TGTGCCAGCAGCGTAAGCGGGATGGGTGGAAACACCATATATTTT
CDR3 protein: CASSVSGMGGNTIYF
V gene: TRBV9
D gene: NA
J gene: TRBJ1-3
clone size: many

CDR3 DNA: TGTGCCACGAAAGACGGGCCCCAGACGGCAGATACGCAGTATTTT
CDR3 protein: CATKDGPQTADTQYF
V gene: TRBV19
D gene: NA
J gene: TRBJ2-3
clone size: NA

CDR3 DNA: TGTGCCAGCAGTGAAATTAGGTACGAGCAGTACTTC
CDR3 protein: CASSEIRYEQYF
V gene: TRBV6-1
D gene: NA
J gene: TRBJ2-7
clone size: NA

CDR3 DNA: TGTGCCACCAGCAGAGTTGGAGTCTACAATGAGCAGTTCTTC
CDR3 protein: CATSRVGVYNEQFF
V gene: TRBV15
D gene: NA
J gene: TRBJ2-1
clone size: NA

CDR3 DNA: TGTGCCACCAGCAGAGAGGGGACAGGGAATCAGCCCCAGCATTTT
CDR3 protein: CATSREGTGNQPQHF
V gene: TRBV15
D gene: TRBD1
J gene: TRBJ1-5
clone size: few

CDR3 DNA: TGTGCCAGCAGTCTTGGGACTCGTAATGAGCAGTTCTTC
CDR3 protein: CASSLGTRNEQFF
V gene: TRBV27
D gene: NA
J gene: TRBJ2-1
clone size: many

CDR3 DNA: TGTGCCAGCAGCCGGGCCGGGACCTACAATGAGCAGTTCTTC
CDR3 protein: CASSRAGTYNEQFF
V gene: TRBV4-2
D gene: NA
J gene: TRBJ2-1
clone size: NA

CDR3 DNA: TGTGCCAGCAGCCAGAGGGGACAGACGATAGCCAAAAACATTCAGTACTTC
CDR3 protein: CASSQRGQTIAKNIQYF
V gene: TRBV3-1
D gene: TRBD1
J gene: TRBJ2-4
clone size: few

CDR3 DNA: TGCGCCAGCAGCCAAGACGGAACAGGACAAGGCGGGGAGCTGTTTTTT
CDR3 protein: CASSQDGTGQGGELFF
V gene: TRBV4-1
D gene: NA
J gene: TRBJ2-2
clone size: few

CDR3 DNA: TGTGCCAGCAGCACAGACAGGGATCTCTACGAGCAGTACTTC
CDR3 protein: CASSTDRDLYEQYF
V gene: TRBV7-2
D gene: TRBD1
J gene: TRBJ2-7
clone size: NA

CDR3 DNA: TGTGCCAGCAGTGAGCAAGGACCCTATAGCAATCAGCCCCAGCATTTT
CDR3 protein: CASSEQGPYSNQPQHF
V gene: TRBV6-1
D gene: NA
J gene: TRBJ1-5
clone size: many